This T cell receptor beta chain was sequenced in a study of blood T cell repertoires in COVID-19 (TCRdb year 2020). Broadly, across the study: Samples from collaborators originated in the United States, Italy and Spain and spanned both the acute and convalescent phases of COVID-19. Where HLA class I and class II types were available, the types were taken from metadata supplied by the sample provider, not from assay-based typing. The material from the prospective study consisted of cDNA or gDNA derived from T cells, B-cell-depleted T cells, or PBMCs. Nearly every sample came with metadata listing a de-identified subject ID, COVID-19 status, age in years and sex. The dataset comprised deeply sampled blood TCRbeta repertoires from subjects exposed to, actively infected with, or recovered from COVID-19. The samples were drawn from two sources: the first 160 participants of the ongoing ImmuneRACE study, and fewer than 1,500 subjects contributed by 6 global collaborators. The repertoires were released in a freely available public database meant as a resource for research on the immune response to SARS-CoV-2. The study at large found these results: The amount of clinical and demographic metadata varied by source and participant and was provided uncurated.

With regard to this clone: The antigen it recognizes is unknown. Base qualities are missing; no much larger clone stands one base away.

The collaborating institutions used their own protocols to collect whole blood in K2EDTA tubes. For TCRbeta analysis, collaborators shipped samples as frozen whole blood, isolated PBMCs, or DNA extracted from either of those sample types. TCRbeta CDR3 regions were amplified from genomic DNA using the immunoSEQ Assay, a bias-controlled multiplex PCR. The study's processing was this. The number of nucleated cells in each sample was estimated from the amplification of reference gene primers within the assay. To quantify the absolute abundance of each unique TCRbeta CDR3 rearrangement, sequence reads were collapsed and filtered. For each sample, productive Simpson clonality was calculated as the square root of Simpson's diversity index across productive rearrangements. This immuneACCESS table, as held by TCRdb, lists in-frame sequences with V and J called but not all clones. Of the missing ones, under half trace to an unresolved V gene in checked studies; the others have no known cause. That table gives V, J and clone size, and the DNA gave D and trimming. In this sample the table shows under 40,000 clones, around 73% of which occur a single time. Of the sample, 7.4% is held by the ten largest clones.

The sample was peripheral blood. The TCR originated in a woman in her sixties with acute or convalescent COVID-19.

The CDR3 corresponds to CAIRPTEGSSASSGNTIYF. The DNA is as follows: TGTGCCATCAGACCCACAGAGGGATCCTCCGCCTCTTCTGGAAACACCATATATTTT. This sequence uses TRBV10-3 and TRBJ1-3; there is no confident call for the D gene. The germline V gene specifies ENHRY as CDR1 and SYGVKD as CDR2. CDR3 length: 19 amino acids, cysteine to phenylalanine. CDR3 DNA is the only sequence kept; it has 57 bases, read in frame from the first base. V is cut by 6 bases and J by 1 base, and the space between the germline ends is 25 bases.